The source of this T cell receptor (beta chain) is a study of cytomegalovirus exposure and HLA in healthy donors. Overall study context: The 120 validation repertoires and the 650 to 850 first-cohort repertoires shared a platform, a later analysis reported. Notes on the study in general: Cytomegalovirus status was reportedly diagnosed by the classifier with high specificity and sensitivity. The study put 160 or so TCR beta chains on its list as cytomegalovirus-associated. In vitro checks showed that a few CMV-associated chains really do target CMV antigens.

A note on this clone: No antigen is known for it.

Germline lookup yields CDR1 SGHNT and CDR2 YENEEA. The CDR3 length is 17 residues. The germline V and J ends were trimmed by 4 bases and 0 bases, with 17 bases remaining between them. TCRdb keeps only in-frame clones here, not all; method: immunoSEQ multiplex PCR. Here the sample spans about 280,000 clones, 88% being singletons. This TCR came from a woman between 18 and 29 years old in good health and CMV-seronegative. Sequenced input: PBMCs. The chain has TRBV11-3 and TRBJ2-3; the D gene is possibly TRBD2 (5 bases). The CDR3 protein is CASSYGVGGLSTDTQYF. In DNA, the CDR3 is TGTGCCAGCAGCTACGGGGTCGGTGGGCTAAGCACAGATACGCAGTATTTT.